What follows describes a single T cell receptor (beta chain). This sample was included in a study of shared clonotypes between healthy human individuals. This CDR3 has 15 amino acids. Germline CDR1 reads SNHLY; CDR2 reads FYNNEI. The J segment lost 4 bases and the V segment lost 5 bases, leaving 7 bases of the junction unmatched. Clones were read by immunoSEQ multiplex PCR, and TCRdb kept only the in-frame ones, dropping some. The sample contains under 1,900,000 clones, approximately 98.5% of which appear only once. The rearrangement joins TRBV2 to TRBJ2-2, with 7 bases lining up with TRBD1. Input material: naive CD4+ T cells sorted from blood. The subset was: CD45RA+ positively selected. The sequence derives from a young man in good health. CDR3 sequence (DNA): TGTGCCAGCAGTTTAAAGACAGGGAGCACCGGGGAGCTGTTTTTT. Translating gives CASSLKTGSTGELFF.